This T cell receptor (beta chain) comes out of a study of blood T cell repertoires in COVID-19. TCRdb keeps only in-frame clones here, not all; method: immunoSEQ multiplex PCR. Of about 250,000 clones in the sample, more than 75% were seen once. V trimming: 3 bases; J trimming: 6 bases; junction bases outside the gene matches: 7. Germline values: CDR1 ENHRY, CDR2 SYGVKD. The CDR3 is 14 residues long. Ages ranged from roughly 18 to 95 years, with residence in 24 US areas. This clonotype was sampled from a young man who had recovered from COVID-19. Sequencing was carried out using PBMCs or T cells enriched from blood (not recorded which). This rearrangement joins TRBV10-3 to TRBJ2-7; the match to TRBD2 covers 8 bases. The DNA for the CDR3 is TGTGCCATCAGTGAACTTGCGGGGGGTCTCGAGCAGTACTTC. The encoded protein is CAISELAGGLEQYF.